This entry is about one TCR beta chain. Sequencing was performed with immunoSEQ multiplex PCR; in TCRdb, only in-frame clones are kept and a portion is missing. The sample carries about 95,000 clones, 85% recorded once. This specimen comes from a study of control samples from healthy donors and cancer patients. The V end was cut by 4 bases, the J end by 2 bases, with 12 bases between. This CDR3 is built from 16 residues. Germline V gives CDR1 MNHEY, CDR2 SVGEGT. The sequenced material came from blood. The TCR sequence derives from a man aged 25 to 45 in good health. V is TRBV6-2 or TRBV6-3 and J is TRBJ2-6; no firm D call. CDR3 nucleotides: TGTGCCAGCAGTTTCTGGGAACAGACTGGGGCCAACGTCCTGACTTTC. This sequence encodes CASSFWEQTGANVLTF.